The 9 T cell receptor beta chains in this list originate from one sample, sequenced in a study of blood T cell repertoires in COVID-19. The method was immunoSEQ multiplex PCR; TCRdb's version includes in-frame clones alone and lacks a portion of them. The sample has 200,000 to 250,000 clones; less than 85% are singletons. Material for sequencing was peripheral blood. The source of these receptors is a woman aged 80 or over with acute or convalescent COVID-19.

This clone showed up just a few times. This chain connects TRBV6-6 to TRBJ1-2, with 7 bases lining up with TRBD1. The CDR3 is 14 amino acids. Germline assignment: CDR1 MNHNY and CDR2 SVGAGI (reference sequence). V lost 6 bases to trimming and J lost 0 bases; unmatched junction nucleotides: 4. CDR3 loop: CASSLGQANYGYTF. CDR3 sequence (DNA): TGTGCCAGCAGCCTAGGACAGGCTAACTATGGCTACACCTTC.

The chain combines TRBV7-2 with TRBJ2-1, with 10 bases lining up with TRBD2. V lost 5 bases to trimming and J lost 3 bases; unmatched junction nucleotides: 7. Per the germline V gene, CDR1 is SGHTA and CDR2 is FQGNSA. CDR3 length: 16 amino acids. This chain's CDR3 is CASSPPGTSVYNEQFF. CDR3 DNA: TGTGCCAGCAGCCCTCCCGGGACTAGCGTCTACAATGAGCAGTTCTTC.

This rearrangement joins TRBV19 to TRBJ2-2, with 11 bases matching TRBD1. After removal of 5 bases from V and 5 bases from J, the junction contained 4 bases not matched to a gene. Germline V CDR1 and CDR2: LNHDA, SQIVND (reference sequence). The CDR3 spans 15 residues. The CDR3 protein is CASSPGTGGTGELFF. The CDR3 DNA sequence: TGTGCCAGTAGTCCTGGGACAGGGGGTACCGGGGAGCTGTTTTTT.

This chain uses TRBV27 with TRBJ2-5; the match to TRBD2 covers 9 bases. With 4 bases clipped from V and 9 bases from J, the junction kept 12 bases outside the gene matches. The CDR3 contains 15 residues. CDR1 MNHEY and CDR2 SMNVEV come from the germline V gene (reference sequence). The CDR3 reads CASSSRGTSPSAQYF. DNA for the CDR3: TGTGCCAGCAGTTCTCGAGGGACTAGCCCGTCGGCCCAGTACTTC.

The gene calls are TRBV10-3 and TRBJ1-5, with D unresolved. Per the germline V gene, CDR1 is ENHRY and CDR2 is SYGVKD. The V and J ends lost 4 bases and 5 bases respectively, with 9 bases between them. The CDR3 totals 13 residues. CDR3 in amino acids: CAISAEGDQPQHF. CDR3 coding DNA: TGTGCCATCAGTGCAGAGGGCGATCAGCCCCAGCATTTT.

This chain connects TRBV7-2 to TRBJ1-2; possibly TRBD1 for D (5 bases). Germline V CDR1 and CDR2: SGHTA, FQGNSA. The CDR3 length is 13 residues. V lost 4 bases and J lost 8, with 14 bases in between. The CDR3 loop is CASSSGGGIGYTF. DNA for the CDR3: TGTGCCAGCAGCTCCGGGGGGGGGATCGGCTACACCTTC.

This chain links TRBV7-3 with TRBJ2-1; 9 bases line up with TRBD2. The ends lost 2 bases at V and 9 bases at J; junction bases unmatched: 8. In germline, CDR1 is SGHTA, CDR2 FQGTGA. CDR3 length: 15 amino acids. CDR3 bases: TGTGCCAGCAGCTTAGAAGGCGGGGGGGCCCTTGAGCAGTTCTTC. Residues: CASSLEGGGALEQFF.

This clone is a singleton in its sample. The chain uses TRBV29-1 and TRBJ2-3, with D possibly being TRBD1 (5 bases). The CDR3 runs 14 residues. Germline lookup yields CDR1 SQVTM and CDR2 ANQGSEA. Trimming pared 8 bases from V and 4 bases from J, leaving 19 bases between. In DNA, the CDR3 is TGCAGCTCCAGACAGTTTCAGGTCGCAGATACGCAGTATTTT. It yields the protein CSSRQFQVADTQYF.

In its sample, this clone was seen many times. CDR3 sequence: CASSVTGGNQPQHF. The CDR3 nucleotides are TGTGCCAGTAGTGTAACAGGGGGCAATCAGCCCCAGCATTTT. The V call is TRBV19, the J call TRBJ1-5; 7 positions match TRBD1. Germline-derived CDR1 and CDR2 are LNHDA and SQIVND (reference sequence). The trim removed 5 bases at V and 2 bases at J, leaving 3 bases unmatched. The CDR3 has 14 amino acids.